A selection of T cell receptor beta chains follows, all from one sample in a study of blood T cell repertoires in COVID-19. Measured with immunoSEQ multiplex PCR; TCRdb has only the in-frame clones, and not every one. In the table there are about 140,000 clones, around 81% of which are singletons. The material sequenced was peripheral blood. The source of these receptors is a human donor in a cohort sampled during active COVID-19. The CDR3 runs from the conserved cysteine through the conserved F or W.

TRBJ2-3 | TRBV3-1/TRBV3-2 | CASSQRRGSTDTQYF
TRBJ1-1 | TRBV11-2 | CASSPRGGNTEAFF
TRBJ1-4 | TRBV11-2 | CASSSGQGRYNEKLFF
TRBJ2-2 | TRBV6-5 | CASSYWQGDTGELFF
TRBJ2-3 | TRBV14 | CASSSPSGGLTDTQYF
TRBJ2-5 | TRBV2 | CATRPGQGRETQYF
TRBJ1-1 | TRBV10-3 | CAISDGGRKAFF
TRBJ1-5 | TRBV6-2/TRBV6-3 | CASSLTYQPQHF
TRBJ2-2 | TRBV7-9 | CASSFRATGELFF
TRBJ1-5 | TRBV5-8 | CASSSGTVNQPQHF
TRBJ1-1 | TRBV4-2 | CASSQARGVGTEAFF
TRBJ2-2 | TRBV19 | CASSPRSSIPNTGELFF
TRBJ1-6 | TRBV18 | CASSPPGQSNSPLHF
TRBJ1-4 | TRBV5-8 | CASSPAGARRGLDEKLFF
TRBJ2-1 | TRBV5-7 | CASSLEAGKWDEQFF
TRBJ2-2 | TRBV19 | CASSQPGGADTGELFF
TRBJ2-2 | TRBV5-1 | CASSVTNTNTGELFF
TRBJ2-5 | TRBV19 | CASSISGASETQYF
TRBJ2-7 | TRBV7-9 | CASSGRQGPYEQYF
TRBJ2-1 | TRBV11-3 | CASSLDGLANQFF
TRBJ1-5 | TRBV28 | CASGQFGISNQPQHF
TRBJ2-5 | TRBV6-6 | CASSYSRGGQETQYF
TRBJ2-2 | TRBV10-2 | CASSEGQARAGELFF
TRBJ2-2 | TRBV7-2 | CASSLAGTPAGELFF
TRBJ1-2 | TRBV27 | CASTRTGFLPYGYTF
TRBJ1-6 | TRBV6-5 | CASTLRGTGYSPLHF
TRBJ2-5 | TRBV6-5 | CASSRGLAVQETQYF
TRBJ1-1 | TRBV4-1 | CASSLGTGGRNTEAFF
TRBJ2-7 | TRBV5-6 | CASSPGSYEQYF
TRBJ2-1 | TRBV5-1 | CASSLAGQGVKNNEQFF
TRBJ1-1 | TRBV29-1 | CSARGPMNTEAFF
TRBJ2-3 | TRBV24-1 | CATSLTGGTDTQYF
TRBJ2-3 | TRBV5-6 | CASSLARLTSTDTQYF
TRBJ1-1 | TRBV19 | CASIGAKVTEAFF
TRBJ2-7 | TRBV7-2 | CASRSPGTASYEQYF
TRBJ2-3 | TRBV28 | CASSLRDRGADTQYF
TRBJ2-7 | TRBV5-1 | CASSSRVGSGGPSYEQYF
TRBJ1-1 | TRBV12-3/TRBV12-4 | CASSFPGTEAFF
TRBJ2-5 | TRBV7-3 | CASSRDIQETQYF